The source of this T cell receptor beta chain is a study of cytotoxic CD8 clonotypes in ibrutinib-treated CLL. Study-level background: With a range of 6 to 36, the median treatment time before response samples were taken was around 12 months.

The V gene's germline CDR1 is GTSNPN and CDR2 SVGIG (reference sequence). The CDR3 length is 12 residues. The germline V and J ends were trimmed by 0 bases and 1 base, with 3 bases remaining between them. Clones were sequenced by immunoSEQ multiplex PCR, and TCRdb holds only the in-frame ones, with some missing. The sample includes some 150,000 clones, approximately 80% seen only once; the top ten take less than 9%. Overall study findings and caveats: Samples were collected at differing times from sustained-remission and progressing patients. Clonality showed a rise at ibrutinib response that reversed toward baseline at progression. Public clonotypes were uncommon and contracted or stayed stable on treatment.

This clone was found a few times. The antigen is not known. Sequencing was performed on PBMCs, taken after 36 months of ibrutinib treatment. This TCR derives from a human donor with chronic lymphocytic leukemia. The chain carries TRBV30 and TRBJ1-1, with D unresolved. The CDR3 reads CAWSVPNTEAFF. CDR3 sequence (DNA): TGTGCCTGGAGTGTTCCGAACACTGAAGCTTTCTTT. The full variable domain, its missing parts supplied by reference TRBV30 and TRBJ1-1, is SQTIHQWPATLVQPVGSPLSLECTVEGTSNPNLYWYRQAAGRGLQLLFYSVGIGQISSEVPQNLSASRPQDRQFILSSKKLLLSDSGFYLCAWSVPNTEAFFGQGTRLTVV.